One and the same sample provided the 26 T cell receptor beta chains below, sequenced in a study of cytomegalovirus exposure and HLA in healthy donors. 13 Jbeta primers and 60 Vbeta primers were used for the PCR. Repertoires were generated with immunoSEQ multiplex PCR, while TCRdb's copy carries only in-frame clones and drops some. Among roughly 80,000 clones, 60% to 70% were seen once, and the ten largest hold 4.5% to 6%. Material: PBMCs. Every receptor here comes from a man aged 25 to 45 in good health and CMV-seropositive.

This clone was recorded a few times. The J gene is TRBJ1-6, the V gene TRBV27, with D uncertain. Germline V gene lookup returns CDR1 MNHEY and CDR2 SMNVEV (reference sequence). V gave up 4 bases and J gave up 10 bases, with 8 bases separating them. The CDR3 is made up of 12 amino acids. CDR3 coding DNA: TGTGCCAGCAGTTCCTCCGGGTCACCCCTCCACTTT. It specifies CASSSSGSPLHF.

This sequence joins TRBV9 and TRBJ2-1; D perhaps matches TRBD1 (10 bases). This CDR3 region has 20 residues. V lost 4 bases to trimming and J lost 4 bases, with 30 bases between them. Germline V CDR1 and CDR2: SGDLS, YYNGEE. The CDR3 DNA is TGTGCCAGCAGCCCCCGGACAGGGGGGGCGACTAGCGGACCGTACAATGAGCAGTTCTTC. Encoded protein: CASSPRTGGATSGPYNEQFF.

The chain recombines TRBV4-2 with TRBJ2-5; no firm D call. The length of the CDR3 is 14 residues. V lost 4 bases to trimming and J lost 2 bases, with 11 bases between them. Looked up from germline, CDR1 is LGHNA and CDR2 is YNFKEQ. This chain's CDR3 is CASSLKTAQETQYF. DNA of the CDR3: TGTGCCAGCAGCCTGAAGACTGCTCAAGAGACCCAGTACTTC.

V usage is TRBV6-5 and J usage is TRBJ2-1; 10 bases align to TRBD2. J gave up 6 bases and V 4 bases, and 9 bases lay outside the gene matches. There are 16 residues in the CDR3. Per the germline V gene, CDR1 is MNHEY and CDR2 is SVGAGI. CDR3 bases: TGTGCCAGCAGTTCGTTGGGAGCGGGGGGGCTCAATGAGCAGTTCTTC. It codes for CASSSLGAGGLNEQFF.

This clone was seen a few times. The chain couples TRBV7-8 to TRBJ2-3; 11 positions agree with TRBD2. J lost 4 bases, V lost 5 bases, and 5 bases had no gene match. The V gene's germline CDR1 is SGHVS and CDR2 FQNEAQ. The CDR3 is made up of 15 amino acids. The CDR3 DNA reads as TGTGCCAGCAGCCGGGGACTAGCGGCTCCAGATACGCAGTATTTT. The encoded protein is CASSRGLAAPDTQYF.

The J gene is TRBJ2-3, the V gene TRBV4-2, with TRBD2 as a possible D gene (6 bases). Germline CDR1 and CDR2: LGHNA and YNFKEQ. CDR3 length: 15 residues. V was cut by 0 bases and J by 1 base, with 8 bases left in between. CDR3: CASSQDGGGTDTQYF. In nucleotides, the CDR3 is TGTGCCAGCAGCCAAGATGGCGGGGGCACAGATACGCAGTATTTT.

The table lists this clone with a few counts. The chain has TRBV5-1 and TRBJ1-1, with a tentative D call TRBD1 (5 bases). This CDR3 region has 14 residues. Deletions cut 2 bases from V and 1 base from J, with 9 bases between. Germline assignment: CDR1 SGHRS and CDR2 YFSETQ. The CDR3 bases are TGCGCCAGCAGCTTCGGGGGATGGAACACTGAAGCTTTCTTT. Protein: CASSFGGWNTEAFF.

V gene TRBV28 combines with J gene TRBJ1-3; D is uncertain. Germline CDR1 reads MDHEN; CDR2 reads SYDVKM. V was pared by 4 bases and J by 3 bases, with 10 bases between. CDR3 length: 14 amino acids. DNA of the CDR3: TGTGCCAGCAGTTCAGGAATCGTTGGAAACACCATATATTTT. It specifies CASSSGIVGNTIYF.

Concerning this clone: A junction end diverges from the germline sequence, so it may reflect a read error. The chain uses TRBV7-9 and TRBJ2-7; D is uncertain. The CDR3 covers 13 residues. Germline V gene data show CDR1 as SEHNR and CDR2 as FQNEAQ (reference sequence). The CDR3: CASSLGQAGDVRF. In nucleotides, the CDR3 is TGTGCCAGCAGCTTAGGGCAGGCAGGCGACGTTCGCTTC. Complete variable domain (other parts from reference TRBV7-9 and TRBJ2-7): DTGVSQNPRHKITKRGQNVTFRCDPISEHNRLYWYRQTLGQGPEFLTYFQNEAQLEKSRLLSDRFSAERPKGSFSTLEIQRTEQGDSAMYLCASSLGQAGDVRFGPGTRLTVT.

CDR3 bases: TGTGCCAGCAGCGACACAGGGGAGTCGGTTGGGGAGCTGTTTTTT. It yields the protein CASSDTGESVGELFF. The chain links TRBV6-1 to TRBJ2-2; 7 bases are a match to TRBD1. The CDR3 consists of 15 residues. J gave up 8 bases and V 6 bases, and 12 bases lay outside the gene matches. CDR1 and CDR2 (germline): MNHNS, SASEGT.

This clone has a single count. V usage is TRBV29-1 and J usage is TRBJ2-1; D remains ambiguous. The germline V gene encodes CDR1 SQVTM and CDR2 ANQGSEA. Trimming took off 5 bases at V and 2 bases at J, with 4 bases between the two ends. The CDR3 runs 11 residues. The CDR3 sequence: CSVRAYNEQFF. The CDR3, as DNA: TGCAGCGTTCGTGCCTACAATGAGCAGTTCTTC.

The V and J genes are TRBV2 and TRBJ1-2; tentative D call: TRBD1 (5 bases). Looked up from germline, CDR1 is SNHLY and CDR2 is FYNNEI. V lost 4 bases and J lost 4, with 13 bases in between. The CDR3 covers 14 residues. The CDR3 reads CASSGGRAIYGYTF. The CDR3 DNA reads TGTGCCAGCAGTGGAGGCAGGGCCATCTATGGCTACACCTTC. Together with reference TRBV2 and TRBJ1-2, the CDR3 gives the full variable domain: EPEVTQTPSHQVTQMGQEVILRCVPISNHLYFYWYRQILGQKVEFLVSFYNNEISEKSEIFDDQFSVERPDGSNFTLKIRSTKLEDSAMYFCASSGGRAIYGYTFGSGTRLTVV.

CDR3 protein: CASSYAGQREQYF. The CDR3 nucleotides read TGTGCCAGCAGTTATGCGGGTCAGCGCGAGCAGTACTTC. The V and J genes are TRBV6-5 and TRBJ2-7, with D perhaps TRBD2 (5 bases). Germline values: CDR1 MNHEY, CDR2 SVGAGI. The CDR3 is 13 residues long. V lost 3 bases, J lost 6 bases, and 12 bases lay in between.

This chain connects TRBV18 to TRBJ1-2; weak D call: TRBD1 (5 bases). The CDR3 has 17 amino acids. V was clipped by 6 bases and J by 3 bases, with 23 bases between them. From germline, CDR1 is KGHSH and CDR2 LQKENI. In DNA form, the CDR3 reads TGTGCCAGCTCCCCGGGGGGGAAGATTCGGCACGACTATGGCTACACCTTC. Translating it yields CASSPGGKIRHDYGYTF. The entire variable domain, with the rest obtained from reference TRBV18 and TRBJ1-2, is as follows: NAGVMQNPRHLVRRRGQEARLRCSPMKGHSHVYWYRQLPEEGLKFMVYLQKENIIDESGMPKERFSAEFPKEGPSILRIQQVVRGDSAAYFCASSPGGKIRHDYGYTFGSGTRLTVV.

This rearrangement joins TRBV14 to TRBJ2-7; TRBD2 matches 8 bases. CDR3 length: 13 residues. Germline CDR1 is SGHDN and CDR2 is FVKESK. V lost 3 bases to trimming and J lost 3 bases; unmatched junction nucleotides: 1. The CDR3 sequence is CASSHTSGYEQYF. CDR3 sequence (DNA): TGTGCCAGCAGCCATACTAGCGGCTACGAGCAGTACTTC.

The rearrangement uses TRBV7-3 and TRBJ2-2; TRBD2 aligns across 10 bases. CDR1 and CDR2 from the germline V gene are SGHTA and FQGTGA. J lost 7 bases, V lost 2 bases, and 7 bases had no gene match. The CDR3 totals 16 residues. Here the CDR3 reads CASSLGAGGPDGELFF. DNA of the CDR3: TGTGCCAGCAGCTTAGGAGCGGGAGGGCCGGACGGGGAGCTGTTTTTT.

This chain uses TRBV19 with TRBJ1-4, with D perhaps TRBD1 (6 bases). V was pared by 3 bases and J by 3 bases, with 8 bases between. This CDR3 spans 14 amino acids. Per the germline V gene, CDR1 is LNHDA and CDR2 is SQIVND (reference sequence). CDR3 region: CASSIRTANEKLFF. CDR3 coding DNA: TGTGCCAGTAGTATCCGGACAGCTAATGAAAAACTGTTTTTT.

The chain couples TRBV7-8 to TRBJ2-7, with D tentatively TRBD2 (7 bases). Trimming left V 5 bases short and J 1 base short, with 15 bases between. CDR1 SGHVS and CDR2 FQNEAQ come from the germline V gene. CDR3 length equals 15 residues. In DNA form, the CDR3 reads TGTGCCAGCAGCCCCGTGGGGGGGGCGTCCTACGAGCAGTACTTC. Residues: CASSPVGGASYEQYF.

CDR3 nucleotide sequence: TGCAGCTCCCGGACAGGGGCTGATACGCAGTATTTT. Translated: CSSRTGADTQYF. J is TRBJ2-3 and V is TRBV29-1, with 9 bases identical to TRBD1. J was trimmed by 6 bases and V by 8 bases; bases with no gene match: 6. The germline CDR1 and CDR2 sequences are SQVTM and ANQGSEA. This CDR3 has 12 residues.

Turning to this clone: A read error may account for a junction end that differs from germline. Other DNA sequences in the sample encode the same CDR3. The genes are TRBV6-5 and TRBJ1-1; D remains unclear. Germline V CDR1 and CDR2: MNHEY, SVGAGI. The CDR3 totals 14 residues. DNA for the CDR3: TGTGCCAGCAGTTACTCGTCCAGGAACCCTGAAGCTTTCTTT. Amino acids: CASSYSSRNPEAFF.

The chain combines TRBV5-6 with TRBJ1-5; 7 nucleotides line up with TRBD1. Germline-derived CDR1 and CDR2 are SGHDT and YYEEEE. The CDR3 loop spans 14 amino acids. The J segment lost 3 bases and the V segment lost 4 bases, leaving 4 bases of the junction unmatched. Written as DNA, the CDR3 is TGTGCCAGCAGCCGTGACAGGGTCAATCAGCCCCAGCATTTT. Translated: CASSRDRVNQPQHF. The variable domain in full, completed from reference TRBV5-6 and TRBJ1-5, reads DAGVTQSPTHLIKTRGQQVTLRCSPKSGHDTVSWYQQALGQGPQFIFQYYEEEERQRGNFPDRFSGHQFPNYSSELNVNALLLGDSALYLCASSRDRVNQPQHFGDGTRLSIL.

V is TRBV29-1 and J is TRBJ1-1, with D uncertain. The CDR3 has 12 residues. Germline assignment: CDR1 SQVTM and CDR2 ANQGSEA. V was pared by 3 bases and J by 5 bases, with 10 bases between. DNA of the CDR3: TGCAGCGTTGAGATGGGAGTTACTGAAGCTTTCTTT. Its protein is CSVEMGVTEAFF.

This chain connects TRBV10-1 to TRBJ1-1; D remains ambiguous. V was shortened by 5 bases and J by 2 bases, with 12 bases between the two germline ends. Germline V gives CDR1 WNHNN, CDR2 SYGVQD (reference sequence). CDR3 length equals 14 residues. The CDR3, as DNA: TGCGCCAGCAGTCCTTCAAGCTCAAACACTGAAGCTTTCTTT. Translation gives CASSPSSSNTEAFF.

The chain employs TRBV28 and TRBJ1-5, with 8 bases identical to TRBD1. The CDR3 runs to 15 residues. The V gene end was trimmed by 5 bases and the J gene end by 6 bases; junction bases not matched to a gene: 9. CDR1 and CDR2 (germline): MDHEN, SYDVKM. CDR3 sequence: CASSGVTGGGQPQHF. The CDR3 DNA follows: TGTGCCAGCAGTGGGGTAACAGGGGGAGGTCAGCCCCAGCATTTT.

The chain is built from TRBV7-9 and TRBJ1-1, with 8 bases lining up with TRBD1. The junction had 11 bases not matched to a gene; V was cut back by 5 bases and J by 0 bases. The CDR3 spans 17 residues. The germline V gene encodes CDR1 SEHNR and CDR2 FQNEAQ (reference sequence). The CDR3 protein is CASSPSGQGGVNTEAFF. CDR3 DNA sequence: TGTGCCAGCAGCCCAAGTGGACAGGGTGGGGTGAACACTGAAGCTTTCTTT.

V gene TRBV19 combines with J gene TRBJ2-5; TRBD1 matches 8 bases. Germline CDR1 and CDR2: LNHDA and SQIVND (reference sequence). This CDR3 contains 15 residues. After removal of 5 bases from V and 4 bases from J, the junction contained 9 bases not matched to a gene. CDR3 protein: CASSPHLDRGETQYF. In nucleotides, the CDR3 is TGTGCCAGTAGTCCTCACCTCGACAGGGGAGAGACCCAGTACTTC.